The 24 T cell receptor beta chains below were found in one sample sequenced in a study of response to subunit inactivated influenza vaccine. MiXCR was run by TCRdb on the RT-PCR reads, yielding one entry per CDR3 protein. This table has roughly 520,000 distinct CDR3 sequences, around 25% appearing once. The sequences come from CD4+ T cells sorted from PBMCs, collected 4 to 6 days after vaccination. All receptors come from a man aged 45 to 65 who received an inactivated influenza vaccine.

This clonotype was detected a few times. This chain connects TRBV30 to TRBJ2-3, with TRBD2 as a possible D gene (6 bases). V lost 4 bases and J lost 2, with 13 bases in between. From germline, CDR1 is GTSNPN and CDR2 SVGIG (reference sequence). This CDR3 is 14 amino acids long. CDR3 DNA: TGTGCCTGGAATTTCCCGCGGGACACAGATACGCAGTATTTT. This gives the protein CAWNFPRDTDTQYF.

The V gene is TRBV2, the J gene TRBJ2-7; 11 nucleotides match TRBD2. The CDR3 spans 15 residues. Germline V lookup: CDR1 SNHLY, CDR2 FYNNEI. With 4 bases clipped from V and 5 bases from J, the junction kept 7 bases outside the gene matches. For the CDR3, the DNA is TGTGCCAGCAGTGCCGGACTAGCGGGTATTCACGAGCAGTACTTC. It specifies CASSAGLAGIHEQYF. Based on the CDR3 plus reference TRBV2 and TRBJ2-7, the full variable domain is EPEVTQTPSHQVTQMGQEVILRCVPISNHLYFYWYRQILGQKVEFLVSFYNNEISEKSEIFDDQFSVERPDGSNFTLKIRSTKLEDSAMYFCASSAGLAGIHEQYFGPGTRLTVT.

This clonotype was recorded once. This rearrangement joins TRBV6-2 or TRBV6-3 to TRBJ2-3; no firm D call. The V gene lost 5 bases and the J gene lost 7 bases, with 7 bases spanning the gap. The CDR3 sequence is 11 residues long. Germline V gene lookup returns CDR1 MNHEY and CDR2 SVGEGT. CDR3 nucleotide sequence: TGTGCCAGCAGTGTAGGGTATACGCAGTATTTT. It yields the protein CASSVGYTQYF.

This clonotype was picked up a small number of times. The chain has TRBV6-5 and TRBJ2-3; D is undetermined. Deletions cut 0 bases from V and 6 bases from J, with 4 bases between. CDR1 is MNHEY and CDR2 is SVGAGI in the germline V gene. The CDR3 is 12 residues long. CDR3 sequence: CASSYSRDTQYF. For the CDR3, the DNA is TGTGCCAGCAGTTACTCGCGGGATACGCAGTATTTT.

V usage is TRBV12-3 or TRBV12-4 and J usage is TRBJ2-1, with 7 bases lining up with TRBD2. The CDR3 is 15 residues long. The junction had 12 bases not matched to a gene; V was cut back by 7 bases and J by 6 bases. The DNA for the CDR3 is TGTGCCAGCACTCTCCAATGGGGGGGGACCAATGAGCAGTTCTTC. This translates into CASTLQWGGTNEQFF.

This clonotype was seen more than once but under ten times. The CDR3 loop is CASSLRGGSSNTQYF. The CDR3 DNA reads TGTGCCAGCAGTTTACGGGGGGGGAGTTCAAATACGCAGTATTTT. The chain is built from TRBV12-3 or TRBV12-4 and TRBJ2-3; TRBD2 agrees at 8 bases. CDR3 length: 15 amino acids. With 2 bases clipped from V and 7 bases from J, the junction kept 8 bases outside the gene matches.

The chain couples TRBV20-1 to TRBJ2-2; 9 nucleotides line up with TRBD2. The CDR3 has 15 residues. V trimming: 3 bases; J trimming: 1 base; junction bases outside the gene matches: 3. Germline V gene sequence: CDR1 DFQATT, CDR2 SNEGSKA (reference sequence). CDR3 protein: CSARLAGRNTGELFF. CDR3 nucleotides: TGCAGTGCTAGGCTAGCGGGGCGGAACACCGGGGAGCTGTTTTTT.

This clonotype appeared a few times. The chain uses TRBV20-1 and TRBJ2-7, with a possible D match to TRBD2 (6 bases). This CDR3 has 14 amino acids. CDR1 is DFQATT and CDR2 is SNEGSKA in the germline V gene (reference sequence). The ends were cut back, 1 base at V and 0 bases at J, with 10 bases in the middle. CDR3: CSARGTSFSYEQYF. CDR3 bases: TGCAGTGCTAGAGGAACTAGCTTCTCCTACGAGCAGTACTTC.

The sample holds a few counts of this clonotype. The J gene is TRBJ1-6, the V gene TRBV20-1; TRBD1 matches 8 bases. CDR3 size: 14 residues. The V gene end was trimmed by 2 bases and the J gene end by 8 bases; junction bases not matched to a gene: 5. Germline V gene data show CDR1 as DFQATT and CDR2 as SNEGSKA (reference sequence). The DNA for the CDR3 is TGCAGTGCTAGAAGGGGACAGGACTATTCACCCCTCCACTTT. It specifies CSARRGQDYSPLHF.

This chain uses TRBV20-1 with TRBJ2-2; 8 bases match TRBD2. Germline CDR1 DFQATT, CDR2 SNEGSKA (reference sequence). The CDR3 loop spans 17 amino acids. After removal of 5 bases from V and 4 bases from J, the junction contained 15 bases not matched to a gene. The CDR3 loop is CSAGTGGARGATGELFF. The DNA for the CDR3 is TGCAGTGCTGGTACCGGGGGGGCTCGGGGTGCCACCGGGGAGCTGTTTTTT.

The table lists this clonotype with a few counts. The rearrangement links TRBV7-9 to TRBJ2-1; tentatively, D is TRBD1 (5 bases). Germline lookup yields CDR1 SEHNR and CDR2 FQNEAQ (reference sequence). V lost 2 bases, J lost 6 bases, and 20 bases lay in between. The CDR3 sequence is 17 residues long. The CDR3 protein is CASSLRTLDRPGNEQFF. DNA of the CDR3: TGTGCCAGCAGCTTACGGACACTCGACCGTCCTGGCAATGAGCAGTTCTTC.

This clonotype was detected only once. The J gene is TRBJ1-5, the V gene TRBV12-3 or TRBV12-4; D is unclear. V lost 0 bases and J lost 6, with 9 bases in between. CDR3 size: 14 residues. CDR3 residues: CASSLALVGQPQHF. DNA of the CDR3: TGTGCCAGCAGTTTAGCGCTCGTGGGTCAGCCCCAGCATTTT.

This clonotype was seen only a few times. The chain combines TRBV12-3 or TRBV12-4 with TRBJ1-4, with 7 bases that match TRBD1. The CDR3 contains 15 residues. Losses at the gene ends were 6 bases for V and 8 bases for J; bases not matched to a gene: 12. CDR3 sequence: CASSERQGTREKLFF. The CDR3 nucleotides read TGTGCCAGCAGCGAGAGACAGGGAACAAGAGAAAAACTGTTTTTT.

This clonotype was seen only a few times. This chain links TRBV5-4 with TRBJ2-1; D might be TRBD1 (6 bases). Germline V gene data show CDR1 as SGHNT and CDR2 as YYREEE (reference sequence). The CDR3 spans 15 residues. V dropped 3 bases and J dropped 5 bases, with 15 bases sitting between them. The CDR3 reads CASSSPGHLNNEQFF. CDR3 DNA: TGTGCCAGCAGCTCTCCGGGACACTTAAACAATGAGCAGTTCTTC.

This clonotype was seen only a few times. The rearrangement joins TRBV7-3 to TRBJ2-3; 9 nucleotides line up with TRBD1. The J segment lost 8 bases and the V segment lost 3 bases, leaving 6 bases of the junction unmatched. CDR1 and CDR2 (germline): SGHTA, FQGTGA. The CDR3 length is 14 residues. The CDR3 loop reads CASSLGTGYGTQYF. The CDR3 DNA is TGTGCCAGCAGCTTGGGGACAGGGTATGGTACGCAGTATTTT.

This clonotype has at least ten counts. The rearrangement links TRBV12-3 or TRBV12-4 to TRBJ2-5; D possibly corresponds to TRBD2 (5 bases). Trimming shortened V by 3 bases and J by 7 bases, and 12 bases separated the two germline ends. The CDR3 extends over 13 amino acids. Here the CDR3 reads CASSLRELGTQYF. The DNA of the CDR3 is TGTGCCAGCAGTTTGAGGGAGCTCGGGACCCAGTACTTC.

This clonotype was recorded at least ten times. The J gene is TRBJ1-5, the V gene TRBV6-2 or TRBV6-3, with D perhaps matching TRBD1 (6 bases). The CDR3 is made up of 14 amino acids. Germline V gives CDR1 MNHEY, CDR2 SVGEGT. The V end was cut by 2 bases, the J end by 6 bases, with 11 bases between. The CDR3 sequence is CASSYTGLGQPQHF. In DNA form, the CDR3 reads TGTGCCAGCAGTTACACAGGGCTTGGTCAGCCCCAGCATTTT.

V gene TRBV7-2 combines with J gene TRBJ1-1; D remains unclear. The CDR3 runs 15 residues. With 4 bases removed from V and 1 base from J, the gap between germline ends came to 13 bases. The germline CDR1 and CDR2 sequences are SGHTA and FQGNSA. The CDR3 sequence: CASSSHVVENTEAFF. CDR3 nucleotide sequence: TGTGCCAGCAGCTCCCACGTTGTGGAGAACACTGAAGCTTTCTTT.

This clonotype was counted a single time. The chain employs TRBV20-1 and TRBJ2-3; D unresolved. Germline-derived CDR1 and CDR2 are DFQATT and SNEGSKA (reference sequence). V gave up 2 bases and J gave up 2 bases, with 17 bases separating them. This CDR3 comprises 16 residues. The DNA of the CDR3 is TGCAGTGCTAGAAAGTCAAGAGAAGTTAACACAGATACGCAGTATTTT. Its translation: CSARKSREVNTDTQYF.

The rearrangement uses TRBV19 and TRBJ2-2, with a possible D match to TRBD1 (5 bases). V was trimmed by 5 bases and J by 7 bases, leaving 8 bases between them. CDR3 size: 12 residues. Germline values: CDR1 LNHDA, CDR2 SQIVND (reference sequence). Here the CDR3 reads CASSSQVGELFF. The CDR3 DNA reads TGTGCCAGTAGTTCACAGGTCGGGGAGCTGTTTTTT.

The chain recombines TRBV20-1 with TRBJ2-7; D perhaps matches TRBD2 (5 bases). Trimming left V 6 bases short and J 6 bases short, with 9 bases between. CDR1 DFQATT and CDR2 SNEGSKA come from the germline V gene (reference sequence). The CDR3 has 10 amino acids. CDR3 loop: CSAGDPEQYF. The CDR3 bases are TGCAGTGCGGGAGATCCCGAGCAGTACTTC.

In its sample, this clonotype was seen a few times. This sequence joins TRBV6-1 and TRBJ2-2; 8 bases are a match to TRBD1. The germline V gene has CDR1 MNHNS and CDR2 SASEGT. The junction had 7 bases not matched to a gene; V was cut back by 6 bases and J by 4 bases. CDR3 length: 15 residues. CDR3: CASRDRAYGTGELFF. The DNA for the CDR3 is TGTGCCAGCAGGGACAGGGCCTATGGCACCGGGGAGCTGTTTTTT.

In this sample, this clonotype turned up a few times. This chain links TRBV4-2 with TRBJ2-7; D is uncertain. The CDR3 runs to 14 residues. Germline values: CDR1 LGHNA, CDR2 YNFKEQ. Trimming took off 0 bases at V and 2 bases at J, with 8 bases between the two ends. The chain's CDR3 is CASSQDRAAYEQYF. In DNA form, the CDR3 reads TGTGCCAGCAGCCAAGATAGGGCAGCCTACGAGCAGTACTTC.

J is TRBJ2-6 and V is TRBV20-1, with D possibly being TRBD1 or TRBD2 (5 bases each). The V end lost 4 bases, the J end lost 0 bases, and 10 bases lay between the germline ends. Germline CDR1 and CDR2: DFQATT and SNEGSKA (reference sequence). The CDR3 is 15 residues long. The CDR3 DNA follows: TGCAGTGCTAAAATGGGGACCTCTGGGGCCAACGTCCTGACTTTC. Translating it yields CSAKMGTSGANVLTF.